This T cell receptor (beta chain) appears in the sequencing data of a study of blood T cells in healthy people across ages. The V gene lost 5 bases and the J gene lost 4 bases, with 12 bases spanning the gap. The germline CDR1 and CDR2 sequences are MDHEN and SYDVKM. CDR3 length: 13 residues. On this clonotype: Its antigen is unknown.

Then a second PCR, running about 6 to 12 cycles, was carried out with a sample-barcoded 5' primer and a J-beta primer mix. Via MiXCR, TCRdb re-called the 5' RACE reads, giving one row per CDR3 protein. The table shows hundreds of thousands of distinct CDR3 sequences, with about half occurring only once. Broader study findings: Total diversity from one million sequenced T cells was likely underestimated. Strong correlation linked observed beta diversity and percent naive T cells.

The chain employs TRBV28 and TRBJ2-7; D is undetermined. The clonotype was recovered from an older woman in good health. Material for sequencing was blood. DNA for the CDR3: TGTGCCAGCAGTCCCCCGGGTTTTTACGAGCAGTACTTC. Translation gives CASSPPGFYEQYF.